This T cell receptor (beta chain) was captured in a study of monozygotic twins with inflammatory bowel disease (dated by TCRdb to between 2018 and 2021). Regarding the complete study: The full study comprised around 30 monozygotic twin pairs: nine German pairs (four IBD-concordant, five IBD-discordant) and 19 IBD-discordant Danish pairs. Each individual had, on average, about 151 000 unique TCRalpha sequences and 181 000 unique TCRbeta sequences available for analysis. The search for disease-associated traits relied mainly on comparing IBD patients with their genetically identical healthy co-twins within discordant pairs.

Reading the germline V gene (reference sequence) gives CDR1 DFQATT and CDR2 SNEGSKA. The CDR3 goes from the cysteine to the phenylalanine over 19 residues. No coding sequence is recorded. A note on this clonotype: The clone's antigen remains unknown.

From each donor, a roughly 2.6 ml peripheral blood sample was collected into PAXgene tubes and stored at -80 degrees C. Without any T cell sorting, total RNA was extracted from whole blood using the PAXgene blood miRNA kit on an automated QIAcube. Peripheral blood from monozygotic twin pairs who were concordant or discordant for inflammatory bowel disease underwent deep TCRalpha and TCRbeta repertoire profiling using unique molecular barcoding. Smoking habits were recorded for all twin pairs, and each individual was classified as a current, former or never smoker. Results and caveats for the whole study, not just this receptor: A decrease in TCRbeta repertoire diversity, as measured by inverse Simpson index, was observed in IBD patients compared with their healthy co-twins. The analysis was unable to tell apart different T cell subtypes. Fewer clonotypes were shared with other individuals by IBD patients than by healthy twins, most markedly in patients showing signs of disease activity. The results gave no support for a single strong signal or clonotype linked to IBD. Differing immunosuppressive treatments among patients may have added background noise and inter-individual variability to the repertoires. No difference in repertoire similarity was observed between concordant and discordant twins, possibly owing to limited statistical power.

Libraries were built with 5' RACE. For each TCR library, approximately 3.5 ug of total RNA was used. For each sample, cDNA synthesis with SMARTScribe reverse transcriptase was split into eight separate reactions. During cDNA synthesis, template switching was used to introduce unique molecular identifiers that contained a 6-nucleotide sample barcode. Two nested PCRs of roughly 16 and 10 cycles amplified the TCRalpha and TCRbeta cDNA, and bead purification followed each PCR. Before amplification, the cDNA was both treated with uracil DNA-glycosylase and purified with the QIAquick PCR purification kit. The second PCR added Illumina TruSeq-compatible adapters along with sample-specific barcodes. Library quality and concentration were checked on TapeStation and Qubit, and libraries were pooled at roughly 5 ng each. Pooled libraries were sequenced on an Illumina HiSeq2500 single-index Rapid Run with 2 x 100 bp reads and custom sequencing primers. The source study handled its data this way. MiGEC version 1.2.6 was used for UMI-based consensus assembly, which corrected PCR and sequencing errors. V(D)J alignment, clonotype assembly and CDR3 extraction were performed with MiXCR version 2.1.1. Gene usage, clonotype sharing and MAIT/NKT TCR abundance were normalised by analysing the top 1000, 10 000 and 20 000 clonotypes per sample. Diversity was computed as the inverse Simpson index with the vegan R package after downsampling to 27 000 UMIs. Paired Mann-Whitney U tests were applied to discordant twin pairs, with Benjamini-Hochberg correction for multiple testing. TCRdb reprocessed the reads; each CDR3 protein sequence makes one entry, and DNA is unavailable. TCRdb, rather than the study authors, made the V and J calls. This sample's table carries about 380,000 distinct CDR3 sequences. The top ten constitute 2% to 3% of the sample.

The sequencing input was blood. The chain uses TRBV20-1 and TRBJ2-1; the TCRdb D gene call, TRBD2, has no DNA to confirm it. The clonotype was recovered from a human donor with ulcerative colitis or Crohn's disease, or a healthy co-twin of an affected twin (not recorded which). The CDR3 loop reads CSARDLGLAGGHTHNEQFF.